The rows below give T cell receptor beta chains drawn from one sample of a study of regulatory T cells in long-lasting Graves disease. From the multiplex PCR reads, TCRdb called clonotypes with MiXCR, one entry per CDR3 protein. The sample holds fewer than 550,000 distinct CDR3 sequences, about a fifth seen once. The specimen was peripheral blood mononuclear cells (PBMCs), collected when the disease was refractory, from a patient treated with antithyroid drugs. The receptors were sampled from a female donor with Graves disease. Each CDR3 is given with its conserved first and last residue. D genes are given only for firm matches. A clone size is listed for some rows: how often the clone was seen (once, few, many), or a class if it is expanded.

J | size | D | V | DNA | CDR3
TRBJ1-2 | NA | NA | TRBV20-1 | TGCAGTGCCGAGGACGTTCGTGGCTACACCTTC | CSAEDVRGYTF
TRBJ2-5 | NA | TRBD1 | TRBV20-1 | TGCAGTGCTAGAAGGACAGGGGGTTTGGGCGAGACCCAGTACTTC | CSARRTGGLGETQYF
TRBJ2-7 | NA | NA | TRBV7-2 | TGTGCCAGCAGCTTAGGGGCCGAGGGCTCCGGGCAGTACTTC | CASSLGAEGSGQYF
TRBJ2-1 | NA | TRBD2 | TRBV12-3/TRBV12-4 | TGTGCCAGCATCCCGGGACTAGCGGCCAATGAGCAGTTCTTC | CASIPGLAANEQFF
TRBJ2-7 | few | TRBD1 | TRBV12-3/TRBV12-4 | TGTGCCAGCAGCACCTGGGACAGCTCCTACGAGCAGTACTTC | CASSTWDSSYEQYF
TRBJ2-7 | NA | NA | TRBV13 | TGTGCCAGCAGCTTAGGCCCACAGGGTCGGGAGCAGTACTTC | CASSLGPQGREQYF
TRBJ2-5 | NA | TRBD1 | TRBV18 | TGTGCCAGCTCGCCTACAGGGGGCGACGAGACCCAGTACTTC | CASSPTGGDETQYF
TRBJ2-1 | once | TRBD2 | TRBV7-2 | TGTGCCAGCAGCTTAGGCGGGGGGCACTACAATGAGCAGTTCTTC | CASSLGGGHYNEQFF
TRBJ1-5 | many | NA | TRBV9 | TGTGCCAGCAGCGTAGGCTTGGAGAGCAATCAGCCCCAGCATTTT | CASSVGLESNQPQHF
TRBJ1-2 | many | NA | TRBV28 | TGTGCCAGCAGTTCAGGGGAGGGCCCCGGCTACACCTTC | CASSSGEGPGYTF
TRBJ2-7 | NA | NA | TRBV25-1 | TGTGCCAGCACCCCTATACGAGACAGGTCCTACGAGCAGTACTTC | CASTPIRDRSYEQYF
TRBJ1-3 | few | NA | TRBV13 | TGTGCCAGCAGCTTATTTAAGTTCTCTGGAAACACCATATATTTT | CASSLFKFSGNTIYF
TRBJ2-1 | NA | NA | TRBV20-1 | TGCAGTGCTAGAGATTCGGGACTGGGGGCAATGGATGAGCAGTTCTTC | CSARDSGLGAMDEQFF
TRBJ2-2 | few | NA | TRBV10-3 | TGTGCCATCAGTGAGTCGAAGGTCGGGGACACCGGGGAGCTGTTTTTT | CAISESKVGDTGELFF
TRBJ1-2 | many | NA | TRBV20-1 | TGCAGTGCAAAGGGGGGCTATGGCTACACCTTC | CSAKGGYGYTF
TRBJ2-7 | many | NA | TRBV6-2/TRBV6-3 | TGTGCCAGCAGTTACTCGCCATCCAAGATACGGGACTACGAGCAGTACTTC | CASSYSPSKIRDYEQYF
TRBJ2-5 | few | TRBD2 | TRBV3-1 | TGTGCCAGCAGCCACTCTAGCGGGGGGGTAGAGACCCAGTACTTC | CASSHSSGGVETQYF
TRBJ1-4 | few | NA | TRBV30 | TGTGCCTGCCCCTTGTGGGGAAGGGACAATGAAAAACTGTTTTTT | CACPLWGRDNEKLFF
TRBJ2-7 | NA | TRBD1 | TRBV30 | TGTGCCTGGAGTGAACAGGGGAGCTCCTACGAGCAGTACTTC | CAWSEQGSSYEQYF
TRBJ2-7 | NA | NA | TRBV3-1 | TGTGCCAGCAGCACGGGACTTGCCTACGAGCAGTACTTC | CASSTGLAYEQYF
TRBJ1-1 | NA | NA | TRBV5-1 | TGCGCCAGCAGCTCCGGGAACACTGGAGCTTTCTTT | CASSSGNTGAFF
TRBJ2-5 | many | TRBD2 | TRBV6-1 | TGTGCCAGCAGTCACGGGACTAGCGGAGCCATGTACCAAGAGACCCAGTACTTC | CASSHGTSGAMYQETQYF
TRBJ1-2 | many | NA | TRBV10-3 | TGTGCCATGAGATTGGACAGTCGAGCTAACTATGGCTACACCTTC | CAMRLDSRANYGYTF
TRBJ1-2 | many | NA | TRBV28 | TGTGCCAGCAGTGGCAATAACTATGGCTACACCTTC | CASSGNNYGYTF
TRBJ1-3 | NA | TRBD1 | TRBV5-1 | TGCGCCAGCAGCTTGGCTCAGACAGGGTCGCCCTCTGGAAACACCATATATTTT | CASSLAQTGSPSGNTIYF
TRBJ2-1 | NA | NA | TRBV28 | TGTGCCAGCAGTTTAGGCAGGTACTCCTACAATGAGCAGTTCTTC | CASSLGRYSYNEQFF
TRBJ1-4 | NA | TRBD1 | TRBV7-6 | TGTGCCAGCAGCCTTGACAGGGAGATTAATGAAAAACTGTTTTTT | CASSLDREINEKLFF
TRBJ2-7 | many | TRBD1 | TRBV3-1 | TGTGCCAGCAGCCAAGACCCACTACAGGGGCGCGAGCAGTACTTC | CASSQDPLQGREQYF
TRBJ2-2 | NA | NA | TRBV24-1 | TGTGCCACCAGTGCCCTCGGACTGGCGAACACCGGGGAGCTGTTTTTT | CATSALGLANTGELFF
TRBJ1-3 | NA | NA | TRBV28 | TGTGCCAGCAGTACGCCGGGCCCCTCTGGAAACACCATATATTTT | CASSTPGPSGNTIYF
TRBJ2-7 | few | NA | TRBV27 | TGTGCCAGCAGCCACGACGGGGCTTTTCGCTCCTACGAGCAGTACTTC | CASSHDGAFRSYEQYF
TRBJ1-5 | few | TRBD1 | TRBV20-1 | TGCAGTGCTAGAGTAACAGGGGGCGCCAATCAGCCCCAGCATTTT | CSARVTGGANQPQHF
TRBJ2-2 | NA | TRBD2 | TRBV29-1 | TGCAGCGCCCGGGCGGGGGGTTCCGGGGAGCTGTTTTTT | CSARAGGSGELFF
TRBJ2-7 | NA | NA | TRBV11-1 | TGTGCCAGCAGCTTAGACCATGGGCTATACGAGCAGTACTTC | CASSLDHGLYEQYF
TRBJ2-1 | few | TRBD2 | TRBV6-5 | TGTGCCAGCAGTTACTCTGCGGGAGGGACGGATGAGCAGTTCTTC | CASSYSAGGTDEQFF
TRBJ1-6 | many | TRBD1 | TRBV12-3/TRBV12-4 | TGTGCCAGCAACGTACAGGGGAATTCACCCCTCCACTTT | CASNVQGNSPLHF
TRBJ1-2 | many | TRBD1 | TRBV20-1 | TGCAGTGCTAGCGCCCAGGGGGCTGGCTATGGCTACACCTTC | CSASAQGAGYGYTF
TRBJ1-5 | NA | NA | TRBV20-1 | TGCAGTGCTAGAGTTTTATCGAGCAATCAGCCCCAGCATTTT | CSARVLSSNQPQHF
TRBJ2-7 | many | NA | TRBV6-1 | TGTGCCAGCAGTGAACATACTCAGGGGACTGGCGAGCAGTACTTC | CASSEHTQGTGEQYF
TRBJ2-7 | once | TRBD1 | TRBV20-1 | TGCAGTGCTAGTGGGGACAGGGAATACGAGCAGTACTTC | CSASGDREYEQYF
TRBJ2-5 | many | NA | TRBV7-2 | TGTGCCAGCAGCTCCAACTTTGGAGAGACCCAGTACTTC | CASSSNFGETQYF
TRBJ1-4 | many | NA | TRBV28 | TGTGCCAGCAGTTTATCGTTAGCAACTAATGAAAAACTGTTTTTT | CASSLSLATNEKLFF
TRBJ1-6 | NA | TRBD1 | TRBV7-3 | TGTGCCAGCAGCTCGGGACAGGGGTCGGGTTCACCCCTCCACTTT | CASSSGQGSGSPLHF
TRBJ2-7 | many | NA | TRBV11-2 | TGTGCCAGCAGCACCGCGCAACCCAACCAAGGAAAGCAGTACTTC | CASSTAQPNQGKQYF
TRBJ1-1 | few | TRBD1 | TRBV18 | TGTGCCAGCTCAACGACAGGGCGCGCTGAAGCTTTCTTT | CASSTTGRAEAFF
TRBJ2-5 | many | NA | TRBV7-9 | TGTGCCAGCAGCTTAAGAGAGACAGCCGAGACCCAGTACTTC | CASSLRETAETQYF
TRBJ1-5 | NA | NA | TRBV12-3/TRBV12-4 | TGTGCCAGCAGTTTACGGCCCCTCAAGGGGCCCCAGCATTTT | CASSLRPLKGPQHF
TRBJ1-2 | NA | NA | TRBV24-1 | TGTGCCACCAGTGACGCCAGCGGATCCTATGGCTACACCTTC | CATSDASGSYGYTF